A single sample gave rise to the 8 T cell receptor beta chains below, sequenced in a study of blood T cell repertoires in COVID-19. Using immunoSEQ multiplex PCR, the repertoire was profiled, and TCRdb retains in-frame clones only, with some absent. The table shows under 140,000 clones, with less than 85% occurring only once. The specimen was peripheral blood. These receptors originate from a woman at least 80 years old with acute or convalescent COVID-19.

The chain combines TRBV10-1 with TRBJ2-7; weak D call: TRBD2 (5 bases). The CDR3 extends over 14 amino acids. CDR1 is WNHNN, CDR2 SYGVQD, per germline (reference sequence). Trimming removed 5 bases from V and 6 bases from J, with 17 bases in between. CDR3 DNA: TGCGCCAGCAGTCCCGGGAACGGGCACTCCGAGCAGTACTTC. Translating it yields CASSPGNGHSEQYF.

J is TRBJ1-1 and V is TRBV24-1; 10 bases line up with TRBD1. V was clipped by 9 bases and J by 1 base; unmatched bases: 4. The V gene's germline CDR1 is KGHDR and CDR2 SFDVKD. CDR3 size: 14 residues. CDR3 loop: CATSTGGENTEAFF. The CDR3 DNA follows: TGTGCCACCTCGACAGGGGGCGAGAACACTGAAGCTTTCTTT.

Of note for this clone: Other DNA variants within this sample encode the same CDR3. This rearrangement joins TRBV7-2 to TRBJ2-7; 7 bases agree with TRBD2. Germline values: CDR1 SGHTA, CDR2 FQGNSA. This CDR3 is built from 15 residues. J was trimmed by 0 bases and V by 1 base; bases with no gene match: 3. CDR3 nucleotides: TGTGCCAGCAGCTTAGGCGGGGGAAGCTCCTACGAGCAGTACTTC. The encoded protein is CASSLGGGSSYEQYF.

The rearrangement uses TRBV6-5 and TRBJ1-5; maybe TRBD1 (6 bases). V gave up 7 bases and J gave up 7 bases, with 17 bases separating them. Germline V CDR1 and CDR2: MNHEY, SVGAGI. This CDR3 contains 14 residues. CDR3 DNA sequence: TGTGCCAGCAATAACAGGGAGCCAGGGCAGCCCCAGCATTTT. This encodes CASNNREPGQPQHF.

The chain couples TRBV7-6 to TRBJ1-2; no firm D call. Trimming took 0 bases from V and 4 from J, leaving 12 bases between them. Germline V gene data show CDR1 as SGHVS and CDR2 as FNYEAQ. The CDR3 totals 15 residues. The CDR3 region has the DNA TGTGCCAGCAGCTTAGCGGAAGAGCGGAGCTATGGCTACACCTTC. Translation: CASSLAEERSYGYTF. Filled out from reference TRBV7-6 and TRBJ1-2, the complete variable domain reads GAGVSQSPRYKVTKRGQDVALRCDPISGHVSLYWYRQALGQGPEFLTYFNYEAQQDKSGLPNDRFSAERPEGSISTLTIQRTEQRDSAMYRCASSLAEERSYGYTFGSGTRLTVV.

This chain links TRBV3-1 (or the pseudogene TRBV3-2) with TRBJ2-1; D is perhaps TRBD2 (6 bases). The CDR3 contains 15 residues. Germline V gene sequence: CDR1 LGHDT, CDR2 YNNKEL (reference sequence). V lost 0 bases to trimming and J lost 9 bases, with 15 bases between them. The CDR3 is CASSQDGRGSVEQFF. The CDR3, as DNA: TGTGCCAGCAGCCAAGATGGGCGGGGTTCGGTTGAGCAGTTCTTC.

The gene calls are TRBV12-1 and TRBJ2-1; the table's D call TRBD2 went unverified against the DNA. TRBV12-1 is annotated as a pseudogene. This CDR3 has 16 amino acids. The CDR3 DNA is TGTGCCAGCAGCTCCTTTCTAGCGGGGGGGCCGTATGAGCAGTTCTTC. Protein sequence: CASSSFLAGGPYEQFF.

The chain employs TRBV10-3 and TRBJ1-3, with D unclear. Looked up from germline, CDR1 is ENHRY and CDR2 is SYGVKD. V was pared by 4 bases and J by 0 bases, with 7 bases between. The CDR3 totals 14 residues. In DNA, the CDR3 is TGTGCCATCAGTGGGGCAAACTCTGGAAACACCATATATTTT. Translated, it gives CAISGANSGNTIYF.